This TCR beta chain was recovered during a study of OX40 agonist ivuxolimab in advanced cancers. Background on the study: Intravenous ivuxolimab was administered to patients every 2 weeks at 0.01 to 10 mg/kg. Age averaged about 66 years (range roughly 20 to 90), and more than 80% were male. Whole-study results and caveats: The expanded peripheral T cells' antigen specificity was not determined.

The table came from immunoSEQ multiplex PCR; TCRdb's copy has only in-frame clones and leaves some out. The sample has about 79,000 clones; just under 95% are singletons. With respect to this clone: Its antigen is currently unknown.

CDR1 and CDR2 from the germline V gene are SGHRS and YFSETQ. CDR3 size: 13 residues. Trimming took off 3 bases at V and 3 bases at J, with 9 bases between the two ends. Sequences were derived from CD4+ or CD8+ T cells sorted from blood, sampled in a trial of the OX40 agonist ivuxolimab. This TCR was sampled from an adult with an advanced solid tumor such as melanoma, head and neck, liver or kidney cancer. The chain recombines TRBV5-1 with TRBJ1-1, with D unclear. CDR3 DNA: TGCGCCAGCAGCTCCTGGGAGGACACTGAAGCTTTCTTT. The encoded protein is CASSSWEDTEAFF. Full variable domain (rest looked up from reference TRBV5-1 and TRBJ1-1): KAGVTQTPRYLIKTRGQQVTLSCSPISGHRSVSWYQQTPGQGLQFLFEYFSETQRNKGNFPGRFSGRQFSNSRSEMNVSTLELGDSALYLCASSSWEDTEAFFGQGTRLTVV.